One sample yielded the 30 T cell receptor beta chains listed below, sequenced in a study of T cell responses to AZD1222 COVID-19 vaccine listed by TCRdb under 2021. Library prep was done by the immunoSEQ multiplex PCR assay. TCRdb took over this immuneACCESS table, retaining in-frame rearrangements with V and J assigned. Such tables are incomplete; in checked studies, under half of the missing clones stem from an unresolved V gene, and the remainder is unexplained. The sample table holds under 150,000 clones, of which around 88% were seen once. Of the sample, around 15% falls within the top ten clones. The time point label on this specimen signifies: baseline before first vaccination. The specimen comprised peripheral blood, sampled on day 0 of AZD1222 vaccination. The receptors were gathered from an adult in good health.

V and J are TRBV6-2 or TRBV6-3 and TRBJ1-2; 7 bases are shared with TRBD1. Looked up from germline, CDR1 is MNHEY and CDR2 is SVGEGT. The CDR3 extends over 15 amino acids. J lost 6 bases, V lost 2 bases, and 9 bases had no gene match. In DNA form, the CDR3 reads TGTGCCAGCAGTTACCCCAGACAGGGAAAGAATGGCTACACCTTC. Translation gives CASSYPRQGKNGYTF.

The CDR3 spells CASSSTSGGGAKNIQYF. The CDR3 nucleotides read TGTGCCAGCAGTTCGACTAGCGGGGGTGGCGCCAAAAACATTCAGTACTTC. The V gene is TRBV27, the J gene TRBJ2-4; 12 bases fit TRBD2. The CDR3 is 17 amino acids. V lost 4 bases and J lost 1; bases outside the gene matches: 5. The germline gives CDR1 MNHEY, CDR2 SMNVEV (reference sequence).

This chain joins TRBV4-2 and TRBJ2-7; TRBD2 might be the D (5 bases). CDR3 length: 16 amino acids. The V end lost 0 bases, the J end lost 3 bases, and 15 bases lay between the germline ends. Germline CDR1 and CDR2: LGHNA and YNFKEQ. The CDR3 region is CASSQERALPVYEQYF. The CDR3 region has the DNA TGTGCCAGCAGCCAAGAGCGGGCCCTACCTGTCTACGAGCAGTACTTC.

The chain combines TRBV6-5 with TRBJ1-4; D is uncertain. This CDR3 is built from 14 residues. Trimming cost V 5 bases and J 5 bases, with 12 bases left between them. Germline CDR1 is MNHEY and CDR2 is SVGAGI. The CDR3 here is CASSLGGINEKLFF. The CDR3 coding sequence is TGTGCCAGCAGTCTGGGCGGGATAAATGAAAAACTGTTTTTT.

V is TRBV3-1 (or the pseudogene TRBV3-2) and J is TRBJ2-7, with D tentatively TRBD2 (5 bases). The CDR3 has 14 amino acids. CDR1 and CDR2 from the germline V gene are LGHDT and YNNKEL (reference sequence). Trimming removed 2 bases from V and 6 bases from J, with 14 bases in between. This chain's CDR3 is CASSQMVSGREQYF. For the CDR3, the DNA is TGTGCCAGCAGCCAAATGGTGAGCGGTCGCGAGCAGTACTTC.

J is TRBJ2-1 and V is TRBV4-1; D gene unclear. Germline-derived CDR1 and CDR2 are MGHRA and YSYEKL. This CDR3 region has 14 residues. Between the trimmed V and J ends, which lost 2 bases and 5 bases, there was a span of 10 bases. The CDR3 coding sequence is TGCGCCAGCAGCCAACCTCTTAGGGACAATGAGCAGTTCTTC. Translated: CASSQPLRDNEQFF.

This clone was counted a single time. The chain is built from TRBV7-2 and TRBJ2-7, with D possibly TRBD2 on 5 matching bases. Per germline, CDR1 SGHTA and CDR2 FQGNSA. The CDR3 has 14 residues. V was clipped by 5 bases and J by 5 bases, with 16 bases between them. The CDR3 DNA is TGTGCCAGCAGCCTCACTAGTTCCCCCGACGAGCAGTACTTC. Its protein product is CASSLTSSPDEQYF. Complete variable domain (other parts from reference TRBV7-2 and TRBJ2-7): GAGVSQSPSNKVTEKGKDVELRCDPISGHTALYWYRQSLGQGLEFLIYFQGNSAPDKSGLPSDRFSAERTGGSVSTLTIQRTQQEDSAVYLCASSLTSSPDEQYFGPGTRLTVT.

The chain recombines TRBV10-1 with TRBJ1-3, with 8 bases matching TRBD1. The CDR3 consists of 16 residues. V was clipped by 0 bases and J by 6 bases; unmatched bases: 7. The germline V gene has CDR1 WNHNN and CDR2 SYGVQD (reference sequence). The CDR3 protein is CASSESAGGKENTIYF. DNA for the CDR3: TGCGCCAGCAGTGAGTCTGCAGGGGGCAAAGAAAACACCATATATTTT.

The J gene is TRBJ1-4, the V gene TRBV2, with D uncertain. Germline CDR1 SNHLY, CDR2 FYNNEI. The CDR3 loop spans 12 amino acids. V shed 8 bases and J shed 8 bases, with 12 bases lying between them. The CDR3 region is CASSVGREKLFF. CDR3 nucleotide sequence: TGTGCCAGCTCCGTAGGGAGAGAAAAACTGTTTTTT.

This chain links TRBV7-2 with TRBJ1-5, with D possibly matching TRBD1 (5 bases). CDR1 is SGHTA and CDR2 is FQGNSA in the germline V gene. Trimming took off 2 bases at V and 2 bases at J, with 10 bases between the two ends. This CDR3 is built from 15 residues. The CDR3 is CASSLSGPGNQPQHF. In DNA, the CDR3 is TGTGCCAGCAGCTTATCGGGGCCTGGCAATCAGCCCCAGCATTTT.

This CDR3 reads CASSQGGRAGAFF. CDR3 bases: TGTGCCAGCAGCCAAGGGGGAAGGGCAGGAGCTTTCTTT. The chain couples TRBV4-2 to TRBJ1-1, with unresolved D. The germline V gene encodes CDR1 LGHNA and CDR2 YNFKEQ. The CDR3 has 13 amino acids. V was trimmed by 1 base and J by 10 bases, leaving 13 bases between them.

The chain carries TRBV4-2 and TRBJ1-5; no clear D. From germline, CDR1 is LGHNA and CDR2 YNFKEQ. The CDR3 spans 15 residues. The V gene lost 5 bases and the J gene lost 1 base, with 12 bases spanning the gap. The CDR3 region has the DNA TGTGCCAGCAGCAGGGAGGCGGGGAGCAATCAGCCCCAGCATTTT. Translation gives CASSREAGSNQPQHF.

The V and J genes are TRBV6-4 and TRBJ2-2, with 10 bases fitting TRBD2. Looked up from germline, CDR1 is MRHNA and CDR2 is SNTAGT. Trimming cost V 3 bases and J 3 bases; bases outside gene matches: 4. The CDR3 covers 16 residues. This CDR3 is CASSESGGADTGELFF. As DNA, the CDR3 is TGTGCCAGCAGTGAGAGCGGGGGGGCCGACACCGGGGAGCTGTTTTTT.

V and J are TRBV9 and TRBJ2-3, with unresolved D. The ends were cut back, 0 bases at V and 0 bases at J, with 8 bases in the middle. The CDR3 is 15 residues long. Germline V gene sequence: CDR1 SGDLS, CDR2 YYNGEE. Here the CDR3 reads CASSVVPSSTDTQYF. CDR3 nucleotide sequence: TGTGCCAGCAGCGTAGTACCCAGTAGCACAGATACGCAGTATTTT.

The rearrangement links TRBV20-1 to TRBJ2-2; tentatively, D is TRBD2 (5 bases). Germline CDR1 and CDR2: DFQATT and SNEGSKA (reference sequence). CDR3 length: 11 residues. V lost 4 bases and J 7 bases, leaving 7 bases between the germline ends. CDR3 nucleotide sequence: TGCAGTGCTAAGGCGGGCGGGGAGCTGTTTTTT. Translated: CSAKAGGELFF.

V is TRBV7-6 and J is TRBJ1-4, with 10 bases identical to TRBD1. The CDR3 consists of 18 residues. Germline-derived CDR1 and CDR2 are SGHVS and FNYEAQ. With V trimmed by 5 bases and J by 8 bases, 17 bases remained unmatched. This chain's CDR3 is CASSPSGTGVRLGEKLFF. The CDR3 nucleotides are TGTGCCAGCAGCCCCTCCGGGACAGGGGTCCGGTTAGGCGAAAAACTGTTTTTT.

CDR3 DNA: TGTGCCTGGAGTTTGAACGAGGATGGTGAGCAGTTCTTC. Translating it yields CAWSLNEDGEQFF. The chain couples TRBV30 to TRBJ2-1; D ambiguous. Trimming took off 2 bases at V and 9 bases at J, with 14 bases between the two ends. Germline V CDR1 and CDR2: GTSNPN, SVGIG (reference sequence). This CDR3 comprises 13 residues.

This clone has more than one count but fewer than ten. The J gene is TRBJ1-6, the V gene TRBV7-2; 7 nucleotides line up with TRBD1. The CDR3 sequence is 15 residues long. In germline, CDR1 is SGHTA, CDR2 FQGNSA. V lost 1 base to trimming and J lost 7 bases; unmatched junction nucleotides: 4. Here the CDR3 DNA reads TGTGCCAGCAGCTTAGTCGGACAGGCAAATTCACCCCTCCACTTT. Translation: CASSLVGQANSPLHF.

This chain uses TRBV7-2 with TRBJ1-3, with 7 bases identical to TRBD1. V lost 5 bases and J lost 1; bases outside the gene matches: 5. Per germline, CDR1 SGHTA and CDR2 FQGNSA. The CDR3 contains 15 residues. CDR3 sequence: CASSRTGESGNTIYF. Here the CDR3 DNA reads TGTGCCAGCAGCCGTACAGGGGAATCTGGAAACACCATATATTTT.

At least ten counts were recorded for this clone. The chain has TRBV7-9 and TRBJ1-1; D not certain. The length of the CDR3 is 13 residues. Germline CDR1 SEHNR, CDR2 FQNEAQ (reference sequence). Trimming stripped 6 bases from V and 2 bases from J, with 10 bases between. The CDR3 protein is CASRPPGNTEAFF. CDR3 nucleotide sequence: TGTGCCAGCAGACCCCCAGGTAACACTGAAGCTTTCTTT.

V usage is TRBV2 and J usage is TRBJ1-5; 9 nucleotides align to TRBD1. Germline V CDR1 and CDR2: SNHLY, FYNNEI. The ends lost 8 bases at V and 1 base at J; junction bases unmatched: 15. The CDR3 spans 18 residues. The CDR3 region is CASDRGQGRVASNQPQHF. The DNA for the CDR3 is TGTGCCAGCGACCGCGGACAGGGGCGGGTGGCCAGCAATCAGCCCCAGCATTTT.

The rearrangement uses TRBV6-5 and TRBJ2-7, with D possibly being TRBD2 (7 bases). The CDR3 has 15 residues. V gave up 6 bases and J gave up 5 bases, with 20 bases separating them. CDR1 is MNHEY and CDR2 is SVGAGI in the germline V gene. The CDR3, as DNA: TGTGCCAGCAGGCCCTCTCGGGGGGCAAACAACGAGCAGTACTTC. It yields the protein CASRPSRGANNEQYF.

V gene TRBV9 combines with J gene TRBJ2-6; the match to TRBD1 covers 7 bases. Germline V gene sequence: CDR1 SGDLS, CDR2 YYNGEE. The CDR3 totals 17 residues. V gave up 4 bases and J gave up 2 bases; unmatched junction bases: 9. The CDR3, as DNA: TGTGCCAGCAGCCCAACAGGGGATCGGGCTGGGGCCAACGTCCTGACTTTC. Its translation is CASSPTGDRAGANVLTF.

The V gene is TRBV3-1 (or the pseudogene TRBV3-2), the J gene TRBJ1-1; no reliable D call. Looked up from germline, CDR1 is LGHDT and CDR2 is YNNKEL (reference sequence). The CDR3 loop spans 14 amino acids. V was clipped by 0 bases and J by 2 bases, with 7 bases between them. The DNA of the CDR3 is TGTGCCAGCAGCCAAGACGAACTAAACACTGAAGCTTTCTTT. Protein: CASSQDELNTEAFF.

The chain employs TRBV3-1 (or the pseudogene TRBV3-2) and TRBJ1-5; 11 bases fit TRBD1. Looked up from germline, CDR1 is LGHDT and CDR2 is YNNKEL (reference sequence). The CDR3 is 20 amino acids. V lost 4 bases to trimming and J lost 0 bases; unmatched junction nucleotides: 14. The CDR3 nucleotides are TGTGCCAGCAGCCCCTCGACCGGGACAGGGGGGTTTTATAGCAATCAGCCCCAGCATTTT. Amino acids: CASSPSTGTGGFYSNQPQHF.

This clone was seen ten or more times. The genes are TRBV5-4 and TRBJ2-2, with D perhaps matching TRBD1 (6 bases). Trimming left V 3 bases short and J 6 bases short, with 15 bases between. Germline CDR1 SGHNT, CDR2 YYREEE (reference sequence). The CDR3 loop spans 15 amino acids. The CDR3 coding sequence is TGTGCCAGCAGCTCGAGGACAGATCCCGCCGGGGAGCTGTTTTTT. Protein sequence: CASSSRTDPAGELFF.

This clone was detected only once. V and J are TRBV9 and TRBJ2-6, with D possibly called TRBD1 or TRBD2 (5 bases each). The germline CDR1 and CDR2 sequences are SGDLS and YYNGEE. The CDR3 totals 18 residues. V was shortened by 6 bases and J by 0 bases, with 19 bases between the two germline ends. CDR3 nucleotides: TGTGCCAGCACCTGGGGGACGGTCAGCAACTCTGGGGCCAACGTCCTGACTTTC. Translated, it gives CASTWGTVSNSGANVLTF. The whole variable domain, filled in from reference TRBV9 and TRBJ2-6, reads DSGVTQTPKHLITATGQRVTLRCSPRSGDLSVYWYQQSLDQGLQFLIQYYNGEERAKGNILERFSAQQFPDLHSELNLSSLELGDSALYFCASTWGTVSNSGANVLTFGAGSRLTVL.

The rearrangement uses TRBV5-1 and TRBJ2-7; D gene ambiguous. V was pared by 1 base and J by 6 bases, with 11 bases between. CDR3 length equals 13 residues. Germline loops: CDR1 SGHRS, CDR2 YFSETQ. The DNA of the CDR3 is TGCGCCAGCAGCTTGAGCCCTAGAGGCGAGCAGTACTTC. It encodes CASSLSPRGEQYF.

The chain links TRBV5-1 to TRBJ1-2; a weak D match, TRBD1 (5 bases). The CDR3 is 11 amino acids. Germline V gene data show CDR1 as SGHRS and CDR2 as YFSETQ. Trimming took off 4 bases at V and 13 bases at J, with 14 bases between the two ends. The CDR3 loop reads CASSLGRWTTF. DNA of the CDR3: TGCGCCAGCAGCCTGGGACGCTGGACCACCTTC.

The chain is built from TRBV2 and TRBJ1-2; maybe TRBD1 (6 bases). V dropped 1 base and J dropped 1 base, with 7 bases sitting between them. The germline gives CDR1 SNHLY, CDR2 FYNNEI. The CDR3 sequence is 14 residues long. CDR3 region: CASSEEQGNYGYTF. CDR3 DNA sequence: TGTGCCAGCAGTGAAGAACAGGGTAACTATGGCTACACCTTC.